The clone carrying this T cell receptor beta chain has just one count. Its antigen remains unknown. This sample is part of a study of T-cell memory formation after mild COVID-19. V was pared by 1 base and J by 3 bases, with 9 bases between. The CDR3 sequence is 14 residues long. Germline V gene data show CDR1 as SGHAT and CDR2 as FQNNGV. TCRdb recomputed calls from the 5' RACE reads with MiXCR, one row per CDR3 protein. The repertoire holds about 290,000 distinct CDR3 sequences, with more than 15% as singletons. Overall study findings and caveats: Day 15 to 85 contractors were CD4/CD8 balanced; later expanders leaned CD4+.

This receptor was obtained from a man aged 18-30 years who had mild COVID-19 (a few samples of this study predate the infection). Cell type and time point are not known. The chain uses TRBV11-2 and TRBJ1-2; no firm D call. Sequencing used PBMCs or a T cell subset sorted from them (not recorded which). The CDR3 nucleotides are TGTGCCAGCAGCTTAGGGGGAGGAGACTATGGCTACACCTTC. It codes for CASSLGGGDYGYTF.